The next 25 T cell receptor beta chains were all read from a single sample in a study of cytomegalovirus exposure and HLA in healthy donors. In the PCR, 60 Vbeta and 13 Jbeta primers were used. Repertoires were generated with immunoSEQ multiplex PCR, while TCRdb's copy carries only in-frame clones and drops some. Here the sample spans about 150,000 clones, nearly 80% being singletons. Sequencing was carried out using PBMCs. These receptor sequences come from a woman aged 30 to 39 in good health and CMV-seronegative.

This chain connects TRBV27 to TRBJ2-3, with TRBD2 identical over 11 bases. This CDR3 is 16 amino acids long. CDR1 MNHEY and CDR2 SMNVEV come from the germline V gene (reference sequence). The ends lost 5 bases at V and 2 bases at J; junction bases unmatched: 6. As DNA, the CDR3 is TGTGCCAGCAGTCCGCGACTAGCGGGGTACACAGATACGCAGTATTTT. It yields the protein CASSPRLAGYTDTQYF.

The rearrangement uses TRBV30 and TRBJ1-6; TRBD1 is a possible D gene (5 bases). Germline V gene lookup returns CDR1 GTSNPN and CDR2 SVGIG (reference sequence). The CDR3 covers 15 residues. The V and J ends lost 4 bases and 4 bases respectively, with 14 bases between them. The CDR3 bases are TGTGCCTGGACCGTTGACAGAGTTTATAATTCACCCCTCCACTTT. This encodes CAWTVDRVYNSPLHF.

The CDR3 coding sequence is TGTGCCAGCAGTGGGGGACAGAAAGGCTACACCTTC. As protein: CASSGGQKGYTF. The V gene is TRBV6-1, the J gene TRBJ1-2; 7 nucleotides line up with TRBD1. The CDR3 has 12 amino acids. The V gene end was trimmed by 4 bases and the J gene end by 8 bases; junction bases not matched to a gene: 4. CDR1 is MNHNS and CDR2 is SASEGT in the germline V gene.

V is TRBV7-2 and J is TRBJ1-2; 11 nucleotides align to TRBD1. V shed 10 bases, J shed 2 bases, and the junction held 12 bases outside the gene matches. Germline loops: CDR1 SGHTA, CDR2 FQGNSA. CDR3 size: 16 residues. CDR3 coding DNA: TGTGCCACCCACACACCTTGGACAGGGGGCAACTATGGCTACACCTTC. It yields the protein CATHTPWTGGNYGYTF. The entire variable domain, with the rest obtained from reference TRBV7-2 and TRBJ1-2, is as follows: GAGVSQSPSNKVTEKGKDVELRCDPISGHTALYWYRQSLGQGLEFLIYFQGNSAPDKSGLPSDRFSAERTGGSVSTLTIQRTQQEDSAVYLCATHTPWTGGNYGYTFGSGTRLTVV.

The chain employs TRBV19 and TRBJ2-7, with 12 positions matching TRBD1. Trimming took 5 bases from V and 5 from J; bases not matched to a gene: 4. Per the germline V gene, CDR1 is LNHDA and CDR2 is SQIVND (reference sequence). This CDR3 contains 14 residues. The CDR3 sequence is CASSSGQGAHEQYF. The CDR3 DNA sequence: TGTGCCAGTAGTTCGGGACAGGGGGCCCACGAGCAGTACTTC.

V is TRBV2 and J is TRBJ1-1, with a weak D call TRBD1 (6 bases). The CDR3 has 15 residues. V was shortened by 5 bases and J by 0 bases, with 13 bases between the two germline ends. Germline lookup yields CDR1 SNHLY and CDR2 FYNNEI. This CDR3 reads CASSPSAGVNTEAFF. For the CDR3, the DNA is TGTGCCAGCAGTCCGTCGGCAGGGGTGAACACTGAAGCTTTCTTT.

The CDR3 DNA reads as TGTGCCAGCACTCGATTGGCGGACTCCTACGAGCAGTACTTC. Protein product: CASTRLADSYEQYF. The chain has TRBV9 and TRBJ2-7; no clear D. V gave up 6 bases and J gave up 0 bases, with 13 bases separating them. This CDR3 has 14 amino acids. Per the germline V gene, CDR1 is SGDLS and CDR2 is YYNGEE.

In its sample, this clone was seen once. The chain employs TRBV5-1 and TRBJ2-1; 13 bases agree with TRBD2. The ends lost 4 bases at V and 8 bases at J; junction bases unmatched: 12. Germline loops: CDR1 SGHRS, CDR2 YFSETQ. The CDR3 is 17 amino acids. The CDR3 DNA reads TGCGCCAGCAGCCCGAGACTAGCGGGGGGCCTTAGGGATGAGCAGTTCTTC. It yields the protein CASSPRLAGGLRDEQFF.

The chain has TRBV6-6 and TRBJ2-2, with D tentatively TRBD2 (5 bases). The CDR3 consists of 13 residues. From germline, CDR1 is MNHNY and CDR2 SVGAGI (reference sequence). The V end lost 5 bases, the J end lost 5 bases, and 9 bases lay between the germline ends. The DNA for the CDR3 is TGTGCCAGCAGTCCACGGGGTACCGGGGAGCTGTTTTTT. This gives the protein CASSPRGTGELFF.

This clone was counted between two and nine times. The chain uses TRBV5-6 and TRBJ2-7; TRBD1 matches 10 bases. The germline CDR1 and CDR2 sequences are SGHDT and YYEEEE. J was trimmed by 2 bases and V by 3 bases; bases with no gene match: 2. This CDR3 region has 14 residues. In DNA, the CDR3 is TGTGCCAGCAGCTACGACAGGGGGCCCTACGAGCAGTACTTC. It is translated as CASSYDRGPYEQYF.

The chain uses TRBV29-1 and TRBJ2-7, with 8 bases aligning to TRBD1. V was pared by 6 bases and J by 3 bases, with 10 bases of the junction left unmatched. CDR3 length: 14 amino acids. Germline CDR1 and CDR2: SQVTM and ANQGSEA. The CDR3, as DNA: TGCAGCGTGGAAACAGGGGGAATACGCTACGAGCAGTACTTC. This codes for CSVETGGIRYEQYF.

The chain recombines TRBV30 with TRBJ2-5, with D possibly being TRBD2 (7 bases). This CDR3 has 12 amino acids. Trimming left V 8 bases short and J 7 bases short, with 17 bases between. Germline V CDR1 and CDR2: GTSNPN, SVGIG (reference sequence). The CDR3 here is CARMGGAGTQYF. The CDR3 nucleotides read TGTGCCCGGATGGGGGGGGCGGGGACCCAGTACTTC.

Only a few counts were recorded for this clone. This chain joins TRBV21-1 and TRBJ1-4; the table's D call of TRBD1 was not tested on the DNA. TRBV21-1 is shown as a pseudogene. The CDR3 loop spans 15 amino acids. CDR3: CASSARQGAIGRLFF. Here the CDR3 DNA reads TGTGCCAGCAGCGCCCGACAGGGGGCCATCGGGAGACTGTTTTTT.

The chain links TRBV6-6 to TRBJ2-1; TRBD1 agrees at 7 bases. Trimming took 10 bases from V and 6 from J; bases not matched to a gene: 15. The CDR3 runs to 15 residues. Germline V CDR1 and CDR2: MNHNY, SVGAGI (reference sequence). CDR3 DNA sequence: TGTGCCACCAACCCCCAGACAGGGCGCTTCAATGAGCAGTTCTTC. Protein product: CATNPQTGRFNEQFF.

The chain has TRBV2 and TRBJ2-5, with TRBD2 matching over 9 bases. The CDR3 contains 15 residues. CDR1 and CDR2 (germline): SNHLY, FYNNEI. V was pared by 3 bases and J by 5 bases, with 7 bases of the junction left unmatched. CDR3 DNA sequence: TGTGCCAGCAGTGATAATAGCGGGGGAGCGGAGACCCAGTACTTC. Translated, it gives CASSDNSGGAETQYF.

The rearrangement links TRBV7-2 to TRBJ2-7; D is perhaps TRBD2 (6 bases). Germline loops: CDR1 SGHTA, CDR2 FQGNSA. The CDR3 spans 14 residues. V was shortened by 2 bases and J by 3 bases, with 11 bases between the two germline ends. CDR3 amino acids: CASSLWLAHYEQYF. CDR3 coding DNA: TGTGCCAGCAGCTTATGGCTAGCGCACTACGAGCAGTACTTC.

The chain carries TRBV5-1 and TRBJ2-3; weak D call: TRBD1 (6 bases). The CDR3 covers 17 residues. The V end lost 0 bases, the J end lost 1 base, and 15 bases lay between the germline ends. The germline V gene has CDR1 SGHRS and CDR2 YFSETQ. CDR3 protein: CASSLATGTRGTDTQYF. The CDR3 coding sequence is TGCGCCAGCAGCTTGGCAACAGGGACGCGGGGCACAGATACGCAGTATTTT.

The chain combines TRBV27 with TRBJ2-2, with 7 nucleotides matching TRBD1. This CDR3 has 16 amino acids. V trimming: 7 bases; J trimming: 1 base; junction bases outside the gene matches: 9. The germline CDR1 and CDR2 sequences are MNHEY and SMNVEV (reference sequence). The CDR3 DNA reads TGTGCCAGCACCCAAACAGGGACAGAGAACACCGGGGAGCTGTTTTTT. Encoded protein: CASTQTGTENTGELFF.

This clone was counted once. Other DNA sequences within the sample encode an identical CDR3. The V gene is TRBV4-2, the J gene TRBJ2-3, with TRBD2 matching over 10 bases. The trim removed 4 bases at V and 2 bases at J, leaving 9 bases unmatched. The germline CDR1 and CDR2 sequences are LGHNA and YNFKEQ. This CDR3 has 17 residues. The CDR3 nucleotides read TGTGCCAGCAGCCCGCATCGGACTAGCGGAGTCACAGATACGCAGTATTTT. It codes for CASSPHRTSGVTDTQYF.

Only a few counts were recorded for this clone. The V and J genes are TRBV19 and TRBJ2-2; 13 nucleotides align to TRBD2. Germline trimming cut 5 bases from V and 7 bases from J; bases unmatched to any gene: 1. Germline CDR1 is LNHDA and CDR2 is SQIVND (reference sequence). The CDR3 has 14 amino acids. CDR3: CASSGTSGVGELFF. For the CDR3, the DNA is TGTGCCAGTAGTGGGACTAGCGGGGTCGGGGAGCTGTTTTTT. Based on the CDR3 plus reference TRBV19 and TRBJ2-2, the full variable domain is DGGITQSPKYLFRKEGQNVTLSCEQNLNHDAMYWYRQDPGQGLRLIYYSQIVNDFQKGDIAEGYSVSREKKESFPLTVTSAQKNPTAFYLCASSGTSGVGELFFGEGSRLTVL.

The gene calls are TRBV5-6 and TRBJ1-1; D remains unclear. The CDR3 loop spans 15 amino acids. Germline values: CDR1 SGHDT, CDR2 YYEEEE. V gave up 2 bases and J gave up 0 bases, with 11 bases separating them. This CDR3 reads CASSFERFMNTEAFF. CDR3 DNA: TGTGCCAGCAGCTTCGAGAGGTTTATGAACACTGAAGCTTTCTTT.

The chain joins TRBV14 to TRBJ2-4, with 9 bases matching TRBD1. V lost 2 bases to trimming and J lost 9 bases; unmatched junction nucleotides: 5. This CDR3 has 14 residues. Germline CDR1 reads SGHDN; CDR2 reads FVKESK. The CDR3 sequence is CASSQQGQGFIQYF. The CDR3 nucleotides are TGTGCCAGCAGCCAACAGGGACAGGGCTTCATTCAGTACTTC.

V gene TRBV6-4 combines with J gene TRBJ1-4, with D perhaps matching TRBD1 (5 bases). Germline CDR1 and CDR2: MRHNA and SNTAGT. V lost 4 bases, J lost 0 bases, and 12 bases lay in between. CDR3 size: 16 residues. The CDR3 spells CASSGRGHATNEKLFF. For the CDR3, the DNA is TGTGCCAGCAGTGGAAGAGGACATGCAACTAATGAAAAACTGTTTTTT.

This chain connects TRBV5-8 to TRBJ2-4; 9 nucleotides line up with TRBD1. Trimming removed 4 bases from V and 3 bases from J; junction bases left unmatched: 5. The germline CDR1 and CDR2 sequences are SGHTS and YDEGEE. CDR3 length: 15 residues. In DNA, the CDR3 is TGTGCCAGCAGCGGATGGACAGGGGACAAAAACATTCAGTACTTC. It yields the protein CASSGWTGDKNIQYF.

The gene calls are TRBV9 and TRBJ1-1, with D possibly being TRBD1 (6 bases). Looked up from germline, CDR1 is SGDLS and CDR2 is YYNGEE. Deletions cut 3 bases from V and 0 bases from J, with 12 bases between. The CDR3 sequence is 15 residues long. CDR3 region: CASSDRDNMNTEAFF. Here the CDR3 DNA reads TGTGCCAGCAGCGACCGGGACAACATGAACACTGAAGCTTTCTTT. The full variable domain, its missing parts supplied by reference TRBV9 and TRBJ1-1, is DSGVTQTPKHLITATGQRVTLRCSPRSGDLSVYWYQQSLDQGLQFLIQYYNGEERAKGNILERFSAQQFPDLHSELNLSSLELGDSALYFCASSDRDNMNTEAFFGQGTRLTVV.